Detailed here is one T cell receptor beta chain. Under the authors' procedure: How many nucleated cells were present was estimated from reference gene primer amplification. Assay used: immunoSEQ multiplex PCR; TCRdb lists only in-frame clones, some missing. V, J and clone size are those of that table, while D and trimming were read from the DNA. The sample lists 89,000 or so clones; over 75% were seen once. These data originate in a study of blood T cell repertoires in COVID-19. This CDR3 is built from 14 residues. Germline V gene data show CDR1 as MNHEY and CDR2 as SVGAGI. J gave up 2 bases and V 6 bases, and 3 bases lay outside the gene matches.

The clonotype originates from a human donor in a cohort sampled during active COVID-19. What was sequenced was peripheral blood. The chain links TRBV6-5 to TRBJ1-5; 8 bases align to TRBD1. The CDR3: CASRTTGGNQPQHF. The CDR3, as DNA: TGTGCCAGCAGAACGACAGGGGGCAATCAGCCCCAGCATTTT.